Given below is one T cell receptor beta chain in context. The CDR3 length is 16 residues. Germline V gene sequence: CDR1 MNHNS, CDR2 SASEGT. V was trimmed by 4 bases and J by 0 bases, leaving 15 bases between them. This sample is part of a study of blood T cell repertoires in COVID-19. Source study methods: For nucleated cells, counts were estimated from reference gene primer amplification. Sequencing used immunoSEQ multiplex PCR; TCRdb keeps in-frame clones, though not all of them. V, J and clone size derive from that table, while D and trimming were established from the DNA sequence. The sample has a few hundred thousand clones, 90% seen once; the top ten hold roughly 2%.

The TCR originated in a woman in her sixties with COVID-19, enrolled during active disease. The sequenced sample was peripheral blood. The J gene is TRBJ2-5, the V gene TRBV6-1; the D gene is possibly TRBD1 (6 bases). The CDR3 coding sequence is TGTGCCAGCAGTGGCCGCCAGGGGACGTACCAAGAGACCCAGTACTTC. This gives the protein CASSGRQGTYQETQYF.